The entry below gives a single T cell receptor beta chain sequence along with its context. Original data processing: By means of reference gene primer amplification, nucleated cell counts were estimated. Some clones are missing from TCRdb's copy, which holds only in-frame ones; the method was immunoSEQ multiplex PCR. Clonal size and the V and J genes are those of that table, whereas D and trimming came from the DNA. The sample consists of 85,000 to 100,000 clones, 70% to 80% of them appearing once. With 4 bases clipped from V and 0 bases from J, the junction kept 3 bases outside the gene matches. CDR3 length: 14 amino acids. Germline V gene data show CDR1 as SGHNT and CDR2 as YYREEE (reference sequence). This entry belongs to a study of blood T cell repertoires in COVID-19. Study as a whole: Material from acute and convalescent COVID-19 was sourced from the United States, Italy and Spain. Sources were T cells, B-cell-depleted T cells, or PBMCs; the material itself was cDNA or gDNA.

The receptor was isolated from a human donor in a cohort sampled during active COVID-19. The sample taken for sequencing was peripheral blood. V usage is TRBV5-4 and J usage is TRBJ1-2; 7 bases match TRBD1. The chain's CDR3 is CASSTGQANYGYTF. The DNA of the CDR3 is TGTGCCAGCAGCACTGGACAGGCTAACTATGGCTACACCTTC.